This T cell receptor (beta chain) is drawn from a study of T cells expressing NK-cell markers. On the study more broadly: The study drew TCR beta repertoires from sorted CD3+CD56+NKG2C+, CD3+CD56+NKG2C- and CD3+CD56-NKG2C+ T cells. Seropositivity for HCMV was found in seven of the eight sequenced donors, with one seronegative.

Study conclusions and caveats: In several donors, dominant CD3+CD56+NKG2C+ clones formed about 1.0-8% of CD8+ cells.

Using the 5' RACE reads, TCRdb records one entry per CDR3 protein without DNA. Its clone listing holds around 470,000 distinct CDR3 sequences. Note on this clonotype: Its target is not known.

This receptor was identified in a woman aged 50 to 65 in good health. Input material: blood T cells: a sorted CD56 or NKG2C T cell subset, CD4+ or CD8+ T cells, or bulk PBMC T cells (not recorded which).

The CDR3 sequence: CASSLGMGLAGTDTQYF. J is TRBJ2-3 and V is TRBV7-9; the D call from TCRdb, TRBD2, cannot be confirmed without DNA. CDR1 is SEHNR and CDR2 is FQNEAQ in the germline V gene (reference sequence). The CDR3 covers 17 residues.